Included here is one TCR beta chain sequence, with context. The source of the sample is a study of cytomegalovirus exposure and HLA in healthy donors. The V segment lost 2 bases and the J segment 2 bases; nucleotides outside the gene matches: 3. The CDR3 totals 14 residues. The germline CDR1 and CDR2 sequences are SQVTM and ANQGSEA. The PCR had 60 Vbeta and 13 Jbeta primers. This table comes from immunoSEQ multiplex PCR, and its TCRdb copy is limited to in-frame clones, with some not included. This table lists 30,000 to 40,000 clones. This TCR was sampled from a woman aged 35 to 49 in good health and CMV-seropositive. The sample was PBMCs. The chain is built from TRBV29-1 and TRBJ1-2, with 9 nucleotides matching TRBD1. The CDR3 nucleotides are TGCAGCGTTGAAAGGGGACAGGGAAACTATGGCTACACCTTC. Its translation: CSVERGQGNYGYTF. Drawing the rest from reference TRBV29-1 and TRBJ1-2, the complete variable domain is SAVISQKPSRDICQRGTSLTIQCQVDSQVTMMFWYRQQPGQSLTLIATANQGSEATYESGFVIDKFPISRPNLTFSTLTVSNMSPEDSSIYLCSVERGQGNYGYTFGSGTRLTVV.